This T cell receptor (beta chain) appears in the sequencing data of a study of tumor and adjacent non-tumor tissue in lung cancer. As for the study in general: Patients comprised 12 adenocarcinoma, a couple of squamous cell carcinoma and 1 small cell lung cancer. Stage I to III disease affected roughly ten men and roughly five women aged about 31 to 76.

The study's findings and limits: Compared with tumor, normal lung showed significantly lower TCR diversity.

A modified ARM-PCR protocol with three rounds of nested PCR amplified TCRbeta. TCRdb re-derived calls from the multiplex PCR reads in MiXCR, one entry per CDR3 protein. Here the sample spans more than 55,000 distinct CDR3 sequences, about 56% being singletons. The template was RNA from unsorted bulk tissue. Distant lung tissue was collected more than 3 cm away from the tumor edge. V gave up 0 bases and J gave up 0 bases, with 6 bases separating them. CDR1 is MNHEY, CDR2 SVGAGI, per germline. The CDR3 sequence is 14 residues long. Ten or more counts support this clonotype. Its antigen is unidentified. This chain links TRBV6-5 with TRBJ2-7; no firm D call. The sample consisted of distant non-tumor lung tissue. This clonotype originated in a man in his 70s with non-small cell lung cancer. As DNA, the CDR3 is TGTGCCAGCAGTTACTCGTCATTCTCCTACGAGCAGTACTTC. Translated, it gives CASSYSSFSYEQYF.